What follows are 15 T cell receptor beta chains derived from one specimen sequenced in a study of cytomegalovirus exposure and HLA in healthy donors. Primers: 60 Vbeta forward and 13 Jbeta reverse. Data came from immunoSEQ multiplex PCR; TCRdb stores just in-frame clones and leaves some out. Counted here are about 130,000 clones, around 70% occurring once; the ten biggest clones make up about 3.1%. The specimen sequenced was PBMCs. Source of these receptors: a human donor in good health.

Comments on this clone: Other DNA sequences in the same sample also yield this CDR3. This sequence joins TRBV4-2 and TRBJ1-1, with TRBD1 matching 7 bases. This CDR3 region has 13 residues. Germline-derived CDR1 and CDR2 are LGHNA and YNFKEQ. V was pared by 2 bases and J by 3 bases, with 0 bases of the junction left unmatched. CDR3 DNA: TGTGCCAGCAGCCAAACAGGGGACACTGAAGCTTTCTTT. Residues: CASSQTGDTEAFF.

CDR3 DNA: TGTGCCAGCAGCTTAGTTCTCTATGATACGCAGTATTTT. Its translation is CASSLVLYDTQYF. The rearrangement uses TRBV11-3 and TRBJ2-3; D not resolved. Trimming pared 1 base from V and 6 bases from J, leaving 8 bases between. The CDR3 contains 13 residues. Germline loops: CDR1 SGHNT, CDR2 YENEEA.

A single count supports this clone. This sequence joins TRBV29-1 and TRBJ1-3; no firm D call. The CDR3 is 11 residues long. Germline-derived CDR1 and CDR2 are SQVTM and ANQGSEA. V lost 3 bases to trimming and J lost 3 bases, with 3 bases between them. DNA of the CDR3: TGCAGCGTTGACGGTGGAAACACCATATATTTT. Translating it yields CSVDGGNTIYF. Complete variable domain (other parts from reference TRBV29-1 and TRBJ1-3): SAVISQKPSRDICQRGTSLTIQCQVDSQVTMMFWYRQQPGQSLTLIATANQGSEATYESGFVIDKFPISRPNLTFSTLTVSNMSPEDSSIYLCSVDGGNTIYFGEGSWLTVV.

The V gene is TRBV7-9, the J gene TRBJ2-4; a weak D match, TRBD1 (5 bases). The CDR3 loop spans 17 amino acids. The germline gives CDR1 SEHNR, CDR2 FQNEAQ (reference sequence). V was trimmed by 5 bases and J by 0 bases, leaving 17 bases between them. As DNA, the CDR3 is TGTGCCAGCAGCCAGGGCACCATATTACTAGCCAAAAACATTCAGTACTTC. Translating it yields CASSQGTILLAKNIQYF.

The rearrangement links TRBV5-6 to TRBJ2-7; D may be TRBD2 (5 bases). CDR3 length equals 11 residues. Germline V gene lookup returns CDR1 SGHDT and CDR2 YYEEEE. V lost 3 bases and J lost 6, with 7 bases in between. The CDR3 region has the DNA TGTGCCAGCAGCTCGAGGGTCGAGCAGTACTTC. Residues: CASSSRVEQYF.

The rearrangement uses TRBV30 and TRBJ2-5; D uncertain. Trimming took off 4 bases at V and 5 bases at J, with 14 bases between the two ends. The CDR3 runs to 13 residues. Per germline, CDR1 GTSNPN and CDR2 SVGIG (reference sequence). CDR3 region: CAWTPGPRETQYF. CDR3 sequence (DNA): TGTGCCTGGACCCCAGGCCCTCGGGAGACCCAGTACTTC.

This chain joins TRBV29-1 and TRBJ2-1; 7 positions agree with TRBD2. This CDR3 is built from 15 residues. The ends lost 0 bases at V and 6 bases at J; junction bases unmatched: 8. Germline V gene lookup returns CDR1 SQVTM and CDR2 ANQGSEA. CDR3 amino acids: CSVEDKIGEGNEQFF. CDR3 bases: TGCAGCGTTGAAGATAAGATTGGGGAGGGCAATGAGCAGTTCTTC.

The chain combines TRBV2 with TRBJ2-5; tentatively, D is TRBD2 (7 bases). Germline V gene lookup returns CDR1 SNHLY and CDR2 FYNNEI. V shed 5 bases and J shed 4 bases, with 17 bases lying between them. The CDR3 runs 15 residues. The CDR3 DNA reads TGTGCCAGCAGTCCGTCGGGGGGCCTGGGAGAGACCCAGTACTTC. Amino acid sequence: CASSPSGGLGETQYF. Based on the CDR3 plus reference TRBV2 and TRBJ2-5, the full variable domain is EPEVTQTPSHQVTQMGQEVILRCVPISNHLYFYWYRQILGQKVEFLVSFYNNEISEKSEIFDDQFSVERPDGSNFTLKIRSTKLEDSAMYFCASSPSGGLGETQYFGPGTRLLVL.

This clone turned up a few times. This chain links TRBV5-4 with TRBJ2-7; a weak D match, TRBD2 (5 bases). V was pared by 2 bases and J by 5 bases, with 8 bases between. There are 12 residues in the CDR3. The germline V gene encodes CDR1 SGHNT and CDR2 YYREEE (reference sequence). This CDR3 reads CASSFLGDEQYF. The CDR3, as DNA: TGTGCCAGCAGCTTTCTCGGGGACGAGCAGTACTTC.

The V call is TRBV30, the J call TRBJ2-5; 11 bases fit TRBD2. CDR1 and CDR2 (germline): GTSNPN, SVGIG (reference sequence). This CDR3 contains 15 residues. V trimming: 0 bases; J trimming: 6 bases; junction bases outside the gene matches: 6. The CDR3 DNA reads TGTGCCTGGAGTGTTGGGACTAGCGGTAAACAGACCCAGTACTTC. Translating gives CAWSVGTSGKQTQYF.

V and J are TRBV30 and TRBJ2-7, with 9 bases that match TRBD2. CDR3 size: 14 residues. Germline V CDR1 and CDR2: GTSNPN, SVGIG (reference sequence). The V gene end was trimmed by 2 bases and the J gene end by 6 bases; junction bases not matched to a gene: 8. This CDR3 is CAWSMVAGASEQYF. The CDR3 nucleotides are TGTGCCTGGAGTATGGTAGCGGGAGCCAGCGAGCAGTACTTC. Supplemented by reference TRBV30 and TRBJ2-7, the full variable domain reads SQTIHQWPATLVQPVGSPLSLECTVEGTSNPNLYWYRQAAGRGLQLLFYSVGIGQISSEVPQNLSASRPQDRQFILSSKKLLLSDSGFYLCAWSMVAGASEQYFGPGTRLTVT.

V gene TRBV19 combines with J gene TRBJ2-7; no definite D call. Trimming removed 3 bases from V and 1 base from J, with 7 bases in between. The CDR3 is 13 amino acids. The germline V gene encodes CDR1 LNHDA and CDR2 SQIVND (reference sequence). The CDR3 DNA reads TGTGCCAGTAGTATTGGTCAGTCCTACGAGCAGTACTTC. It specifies CASSIGQSYEQYF.

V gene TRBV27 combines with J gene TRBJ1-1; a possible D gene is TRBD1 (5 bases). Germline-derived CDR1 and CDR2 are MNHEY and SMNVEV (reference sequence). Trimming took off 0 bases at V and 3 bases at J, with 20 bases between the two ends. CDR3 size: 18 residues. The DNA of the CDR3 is TGTGCCAGCAGTTTATCTGGGAGGGCAGGGCGGGGAGACACTGAAGCTTTCTTT. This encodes CASSLSGRAGRGDTEAFF.

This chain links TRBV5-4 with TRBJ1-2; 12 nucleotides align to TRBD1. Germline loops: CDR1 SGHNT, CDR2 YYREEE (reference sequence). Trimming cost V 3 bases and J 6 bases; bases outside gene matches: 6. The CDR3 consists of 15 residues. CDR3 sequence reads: CASSYWGQGADGYTF. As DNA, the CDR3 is TGTGCCAGCAGCTATTGGGGACAGGGGGCGGATGGCTACACCTTC.

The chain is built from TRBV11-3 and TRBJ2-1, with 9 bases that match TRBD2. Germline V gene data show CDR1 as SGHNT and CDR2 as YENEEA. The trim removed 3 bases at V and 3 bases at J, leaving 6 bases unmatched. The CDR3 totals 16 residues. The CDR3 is CASSFRTSEGYNEQFF. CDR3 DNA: TGTGCCAGCAGCTTTAGGACTAGCGAAGGCTACAATGAGCAGTTCTTC.